This entry lists 7 T cell receptor beta chains sequenced from one sample in a study of blood T cell repertoires in COVID-19. This table comes from immunoSEQ multiplex PCR, and its TCRdb copy is limited to in-frame clones, with some not included. The sample shows 180,000 or so clones, 86% of them seen only once. The sample was peripheral blood. The receptors originated from a man aged 55 to 70 with acute or convalescent COVID-19.

The chain carries TRBV2 and TRBJ1-5; TRBD1 matches at 8 bases. The CDR3 is made up of 14 amino acids. Germline assignment: CDR1 SNHLY and CDR2 FYNNEI. The V segment lost 6 bases and the J segment 5 bases; nucleotides outside the gene matches: 6. This chain's CDR3 is CASRSDRGYQPQHF. DNA of the CDR3: TGTGCCAGCAGATCCGACAGGGGATATCAGCCCCAGCATTTT. The full variable domain, its missing parts supplied by reference TRBV2 and TRBJ1-5, is EPEVTQTPSHQVTQMGQEVILRCVPISNHLYFYWYRQILGQKVEFLVSFYNNEISEKSEIFDDQFSVERPDGSNFTLKIRSTKLEDSAMYFCASRSDRGYQPQHFGDGTRLSIL.

The chain has TRBV24-1 and TRBJ2-3, with TRBD2 identical over 7 bases. CDR1 is KGHDR and CDR2 is SFDVKD in the germline V gene. After removal of 6 bases from V and 0 bases from J, the junction contained 8 bases not matched to a gene. CDR3 length: 16 amino acids. CDR3 coding DNA: TGTGCCACCAGTCTACACACAGCGGGGAGCACAGATACGCAGTATTTT. Translation gives CATSLHTAGSTDTQYF.

The chain carries TRBV30 and TRBJ2-5; 13 bases align to TRBD2. V lost 4 bases to trimming and J lost 5 bases; unmatched junction nucleotides: 7. From germline, CDR1 is GTSNPN and CDR2 SVGIG (reference sequence). CDR3 size: 15 residues. CDR3 nucleotide sequence: TGTGCCTGGACCGCCGGACTAGCGGGAGCGGAGACCCAGTACTTC. Translating gives CAWTAGLAGAETQYF.

The chain recombines TRBV9 with TRBJ1-6; D possibly corresponds to TRBD1 (6 bases). The CDR3 has 15 residues. Trimming stripped 0 bases from V and 7 bases from J, with 11 bases between. CDR1 SGDLS and CDR2 YYNGEE come from the germline V gene. CDR3: CASSVEGGGNSPLHF. In nucleotides, the CDR3 is TGTGCCAGCAGCGTAGAGGGAGGGGGGAATTCACCCCTCCACTTT.

The chain carries TRBV5-1 and TRBJ1-2, with D maybe TRBD1 (5 bases). The CDR3 has 14 amino acids. V was shortened by 4 bases and J by 5 bases, with 15 bases between the two germline ends. Germline CDR1 and CDR2: SGHRS and YFSETQ. The CDR3 loop is CASSQKTELYGYTF. The CDR3 coding sequence is TGCGCCAGCAGCCAAAAGACAGAACTATATGGCTACACCTTC.

The J gene is TRBJ1-1, the V gene TRBV7-3, with unresolved D. Germline V gene sequence: CDR1 SGHTA, CDR2 FQGTGA. V lost 2 bases, J lost 5 bases, and 9 bases lay in between. The CDR3 totals 13 residues. The CDR3 loop reads CASSLDRETEAFF. The CDR3 DNA reads TGTGCCAGCAGCTTAGATCGAGAGACTGAAGCTTTCTTT.

This chain uses TRBV27 with TRBJ1-2; 9 nucleotides match TRBD1. Per germline, CDR1 MNHEY and CDR2 SMNVEV (reference sequence). CDR3 length: 18 residues. Trimming at V came to 4 bases and at J to 3 bases, leaving 15 bases not matched to a gene. The CDR3 here is CASSSVRDRGKSYYGYTF. DNA of the CDR3: TGTGCCAGCAGTTCCGTTCGAGACAGGGGGAAATCTTACTATGGCTACACCTTC.